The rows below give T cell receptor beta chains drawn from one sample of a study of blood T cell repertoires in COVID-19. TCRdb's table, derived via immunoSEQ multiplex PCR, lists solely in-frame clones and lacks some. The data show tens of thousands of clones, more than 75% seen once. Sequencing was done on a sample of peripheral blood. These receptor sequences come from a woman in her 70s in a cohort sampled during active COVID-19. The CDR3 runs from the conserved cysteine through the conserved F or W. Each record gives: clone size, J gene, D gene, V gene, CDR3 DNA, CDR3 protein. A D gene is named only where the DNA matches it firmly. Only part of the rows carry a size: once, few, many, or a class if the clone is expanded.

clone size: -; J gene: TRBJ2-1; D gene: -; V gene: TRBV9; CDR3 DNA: TGTGCCAGCAGCAGGGGCTTCTACAATGAGCAGTTCTTC; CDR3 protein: CASSRGFYNEQFF
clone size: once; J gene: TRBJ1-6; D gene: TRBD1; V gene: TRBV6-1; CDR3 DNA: TGTGCCAGCAGTGAAGGGGGGGACAGCTCCTATAATTCACCCCTCCACTTT; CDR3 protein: CASSEGGDSSYNSPLHF
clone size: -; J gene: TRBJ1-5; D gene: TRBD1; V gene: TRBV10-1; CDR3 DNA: TGCGCCAGCAGTGCGGGACAGGGGGATAGTCAGCCCCAGCATTTT; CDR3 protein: CASSAGQGDSQPQHF
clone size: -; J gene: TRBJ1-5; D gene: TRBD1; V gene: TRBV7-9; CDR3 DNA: TGTGCCAGCAGTCGGGGACAGCCCAATCAGCCCCAGCATTTT; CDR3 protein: CASSRGQPNQPQHF
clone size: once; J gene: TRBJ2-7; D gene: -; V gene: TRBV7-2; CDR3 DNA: TGTGCCAGCAGCTTAGGGCAGGGGATCGTCAACGAGCAGTACTTC; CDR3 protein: CASSLGQGIVNEQYF
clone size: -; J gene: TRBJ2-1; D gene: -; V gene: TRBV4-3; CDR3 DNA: TGCGCCAGCAGCCAAGTAGGAGCGTTCAATGAGCAGTTCTTC; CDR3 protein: CASSQVGAFNEQFF
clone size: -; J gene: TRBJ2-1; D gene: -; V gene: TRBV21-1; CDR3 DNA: TGTGCCAGCAGCAGTCGCCAAGGGACTAGCGGGAGAAGAGACAATGAGCAGTTCTTC; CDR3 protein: CASSSRQGTSGRRDNEQFF
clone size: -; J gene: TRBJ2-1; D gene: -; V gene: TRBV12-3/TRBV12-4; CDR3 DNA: TGTGCCAGCAGTTTGACACTTTACAATGAGCAGTTCTTC; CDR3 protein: CASSLTLYNEQFF
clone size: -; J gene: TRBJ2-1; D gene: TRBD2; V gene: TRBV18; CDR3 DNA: TGTGCCAGCTCACCCGCACCGGGACTAGCGGGAGATCGGCAGTTCTTC; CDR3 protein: CASSPAPGLAGDRQFF
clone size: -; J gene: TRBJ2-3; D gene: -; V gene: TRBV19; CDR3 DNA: TGTGCCAGTAGTATCCCACAGGGACCCTCAGATACGCAGTATTTT; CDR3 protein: CASSIPQGPSDTQYF
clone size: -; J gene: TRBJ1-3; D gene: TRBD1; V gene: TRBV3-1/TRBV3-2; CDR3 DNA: TGTGCCAGCGGCAGGACAGGGGGAAGCTCTGGAAACACCATATATTTT; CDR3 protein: CASGRTGGSSGNTIYF
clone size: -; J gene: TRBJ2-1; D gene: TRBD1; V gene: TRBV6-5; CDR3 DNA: TGTGCCAGCAGGGAGACAGGGAGTAATGAGCAGTTCTTC; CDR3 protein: CASRETGSNEQFF
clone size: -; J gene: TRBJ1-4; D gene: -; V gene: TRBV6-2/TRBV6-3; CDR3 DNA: TGTGCCAGCAGTTTCCTCGGGGGTAATCTCGTTGCAACTAATGAAAAACTGTTTTTT; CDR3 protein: CASSFLGGNLVATNEKLFF
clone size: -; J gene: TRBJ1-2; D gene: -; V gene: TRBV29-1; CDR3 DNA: TGCAGCGTTGAGGGGGCGGATGGCTACACCTTC; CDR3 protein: CSVEGADGYTF
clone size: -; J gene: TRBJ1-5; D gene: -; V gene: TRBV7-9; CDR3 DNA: TGTGCCAGCAGCTTATCGTGGGACTCCAATCAGCCCCAGCATTTT; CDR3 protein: CASSLSWDSNQPQHF